This TCR beta chain was profiled in a study of T cell changes during pregnancy in multiple sclerosis. Clones were read by immunoSEQ multiplex PCR, and TCRdb kept only the in-frame ones, dropping some. The sample has 130,000 or so clones, approximately 94% seen once. The sequence came from a female donor with multiple sclerosis, enrolled in a pregnancy study. This sample comprised peripheral blood, obtained before pregnancy.

The CDR3 loop is CASRGTGRNTEAFF. The CDR3 nucleotides are TGTGCCAGCAGGGGGACAGGGCGGAACACTGAAGCTTTCTTT. The chain couples TRBV6-5 to TRBJ1-1; 9 bases fit TRBD1. The V gene's germline CDR1 is MNHEY and CDR2 SVGAGI. This CDR3 has 14 residues. The V and J ends lost 6 bases and 1 base, in that order; junction bases with no gene match: 3.